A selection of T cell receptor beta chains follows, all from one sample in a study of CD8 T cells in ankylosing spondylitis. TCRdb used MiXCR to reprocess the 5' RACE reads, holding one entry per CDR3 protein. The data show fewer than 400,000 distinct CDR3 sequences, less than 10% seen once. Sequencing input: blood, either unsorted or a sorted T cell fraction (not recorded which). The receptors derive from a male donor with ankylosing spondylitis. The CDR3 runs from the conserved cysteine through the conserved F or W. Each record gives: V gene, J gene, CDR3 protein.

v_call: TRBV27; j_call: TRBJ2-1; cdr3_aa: CASSFSGIGHNEQFF
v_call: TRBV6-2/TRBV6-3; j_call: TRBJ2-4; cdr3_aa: CASSYPPGPKNIQYF
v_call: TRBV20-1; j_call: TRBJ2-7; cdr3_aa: CSARSVVRQYF
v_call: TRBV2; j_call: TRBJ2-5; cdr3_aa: CASSPTSGTGTQYF
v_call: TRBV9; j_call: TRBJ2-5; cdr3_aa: CASSFRGNQETQYF
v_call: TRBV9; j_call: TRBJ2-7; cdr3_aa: CASSVSSGRFFDEQYF
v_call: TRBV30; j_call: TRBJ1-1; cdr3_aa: CAWSRYTEAFF
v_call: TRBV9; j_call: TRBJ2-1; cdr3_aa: CASSPHLTSGRALSPNEQFF
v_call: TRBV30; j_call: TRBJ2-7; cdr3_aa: CAWSVSVYEQYF
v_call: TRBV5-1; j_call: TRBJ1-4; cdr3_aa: CASSADTPGEKLFF
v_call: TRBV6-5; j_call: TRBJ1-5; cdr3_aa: CASSLEGGRYQPQHF
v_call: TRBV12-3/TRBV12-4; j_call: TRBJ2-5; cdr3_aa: CASSPTGETQYF
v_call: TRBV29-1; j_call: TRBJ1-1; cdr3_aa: CSVETGLNTEAFF
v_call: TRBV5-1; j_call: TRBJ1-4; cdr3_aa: CASSLAGLDEKLFF
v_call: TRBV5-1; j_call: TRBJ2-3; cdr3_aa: CASSGQGVYADTQYF
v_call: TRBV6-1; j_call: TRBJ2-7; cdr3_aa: CASIPRLGFPLGEQYF
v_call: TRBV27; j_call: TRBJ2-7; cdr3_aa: CASSLPGNEQYF
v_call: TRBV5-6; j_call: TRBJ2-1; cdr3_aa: CASSLGLAKSEQFF
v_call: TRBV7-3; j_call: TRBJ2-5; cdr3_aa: CASSLYRQETQYF
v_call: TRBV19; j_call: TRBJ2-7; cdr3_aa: CASNQGWRYEQYF
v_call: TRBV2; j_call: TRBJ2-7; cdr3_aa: CASLYLSVSNEQYF
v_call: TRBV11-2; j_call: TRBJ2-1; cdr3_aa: CASSPIAGKGSSYNEQFF
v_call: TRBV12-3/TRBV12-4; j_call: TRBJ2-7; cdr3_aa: CASSRQRTSYYGQYF
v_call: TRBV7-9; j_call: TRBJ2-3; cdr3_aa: CATTSRETTDTQYF
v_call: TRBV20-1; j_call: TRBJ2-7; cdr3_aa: CSASLGLAGVHEQYF
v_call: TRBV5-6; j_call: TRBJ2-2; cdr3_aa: CASSFDRGAMGPGELFF
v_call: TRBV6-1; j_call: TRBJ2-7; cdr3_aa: CASSATSESCEQYF
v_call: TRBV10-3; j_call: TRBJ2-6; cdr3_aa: CAISEGWGAGANVLTF
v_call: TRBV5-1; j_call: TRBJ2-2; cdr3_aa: CASSPGTSGVNTGELFF
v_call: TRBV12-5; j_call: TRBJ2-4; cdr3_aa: CASGSADFKNIQYF
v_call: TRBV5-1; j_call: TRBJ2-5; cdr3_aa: CASRTGTVEETQYF
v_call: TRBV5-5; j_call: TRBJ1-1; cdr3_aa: CASSLRVMNTEAFF
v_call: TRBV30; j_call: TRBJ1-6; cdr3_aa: CAGERSNSPLHF
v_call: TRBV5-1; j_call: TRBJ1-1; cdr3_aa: CASRKQTGEVEAFF
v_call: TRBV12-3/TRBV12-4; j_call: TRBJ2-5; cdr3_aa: CASMSEETQYF
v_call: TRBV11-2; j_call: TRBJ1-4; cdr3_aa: CASSLFATNEKLFF
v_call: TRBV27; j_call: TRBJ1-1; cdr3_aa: CASRRGGGRDTEAFF
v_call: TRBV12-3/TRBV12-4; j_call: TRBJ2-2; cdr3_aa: CATKGRGGDTGELFF
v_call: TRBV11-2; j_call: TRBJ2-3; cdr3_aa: CASSSFPRGKLNTDTQYF
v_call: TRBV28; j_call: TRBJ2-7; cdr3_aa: CASSPLVAGGPEQYF
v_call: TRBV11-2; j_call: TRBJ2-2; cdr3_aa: CASSLLWRGELFF
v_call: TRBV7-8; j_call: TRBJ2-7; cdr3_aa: CASSRGGRGLEQYF